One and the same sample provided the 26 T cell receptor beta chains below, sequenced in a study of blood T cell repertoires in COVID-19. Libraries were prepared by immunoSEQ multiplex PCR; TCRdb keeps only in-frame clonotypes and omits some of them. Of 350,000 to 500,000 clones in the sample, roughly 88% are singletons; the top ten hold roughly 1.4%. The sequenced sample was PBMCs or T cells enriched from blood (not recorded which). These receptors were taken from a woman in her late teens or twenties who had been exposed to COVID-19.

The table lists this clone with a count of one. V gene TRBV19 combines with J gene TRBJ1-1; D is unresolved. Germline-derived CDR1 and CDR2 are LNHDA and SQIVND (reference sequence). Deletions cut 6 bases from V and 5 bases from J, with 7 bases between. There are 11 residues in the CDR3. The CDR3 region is CASRVGTEAFF. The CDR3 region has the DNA TGTGCCAGTAGGGTCGGTACTGAAGCTTTCTTT.

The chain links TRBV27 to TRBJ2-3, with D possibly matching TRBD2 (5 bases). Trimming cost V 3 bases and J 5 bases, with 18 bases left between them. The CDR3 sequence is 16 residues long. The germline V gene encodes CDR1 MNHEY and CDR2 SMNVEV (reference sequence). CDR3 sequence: CASSLGSGGSGDTQYF. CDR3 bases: TGTGCCAGCAGTTTGGGATCAGGTGGGAGTGGAGATACGCAGTATTTT.

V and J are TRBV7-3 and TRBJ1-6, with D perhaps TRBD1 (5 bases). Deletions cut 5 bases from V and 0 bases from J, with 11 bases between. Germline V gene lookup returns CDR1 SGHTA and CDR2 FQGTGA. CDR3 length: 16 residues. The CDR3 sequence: CASSLGEGSYNSPLHF. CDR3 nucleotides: TGTGCCAGCAGCCTAGGGGAAGGCTCCTATAATTCACCCCTCCACTTT.

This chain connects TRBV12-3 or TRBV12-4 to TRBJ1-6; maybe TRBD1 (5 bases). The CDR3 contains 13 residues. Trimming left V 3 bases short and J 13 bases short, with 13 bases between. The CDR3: CASSLPRGYPLHF. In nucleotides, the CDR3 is TGTGCCAGCAGTTTGCCGCGGGGCTACCCCCTCCACTTT.

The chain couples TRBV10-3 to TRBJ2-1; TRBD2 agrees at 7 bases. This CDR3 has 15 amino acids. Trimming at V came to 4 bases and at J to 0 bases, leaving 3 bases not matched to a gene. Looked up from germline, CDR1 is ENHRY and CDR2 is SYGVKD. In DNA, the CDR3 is TGTGCCATCAGTGCCTCGGGGGGCTCCTACAATGAGCAGTTCTTC. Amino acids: CAISASGGSYNEQFF.

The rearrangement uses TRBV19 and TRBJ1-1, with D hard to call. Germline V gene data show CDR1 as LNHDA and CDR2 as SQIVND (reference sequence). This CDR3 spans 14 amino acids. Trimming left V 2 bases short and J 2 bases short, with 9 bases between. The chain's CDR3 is CASSIPAVNTEAFF. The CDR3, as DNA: TGTGCCAGTAGTATACCGGCGGTTAACACTGAAGCTTTCTTT.

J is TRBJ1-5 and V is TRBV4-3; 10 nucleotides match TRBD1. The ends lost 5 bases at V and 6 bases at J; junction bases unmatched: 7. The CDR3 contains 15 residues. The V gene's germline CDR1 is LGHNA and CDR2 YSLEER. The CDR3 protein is CASSEDRGRTQPQHF. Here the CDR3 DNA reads TGCGCCAGCAGCGAGGACAGGGGGAGGACTCAGCCCCAGCATTTT.

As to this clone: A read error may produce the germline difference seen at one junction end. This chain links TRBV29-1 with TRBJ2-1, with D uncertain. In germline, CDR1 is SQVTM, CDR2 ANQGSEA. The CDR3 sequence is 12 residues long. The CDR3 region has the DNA TGCAGCGTTGCCAGTTCCTCCAATGAGCAGTTCTTC. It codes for CSVASSSNEQFF.

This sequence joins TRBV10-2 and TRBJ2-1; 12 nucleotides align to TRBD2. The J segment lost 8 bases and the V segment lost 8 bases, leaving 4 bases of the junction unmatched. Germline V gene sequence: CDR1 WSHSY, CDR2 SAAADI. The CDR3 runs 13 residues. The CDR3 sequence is CASALAGGDEQFF. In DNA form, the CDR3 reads TGCGCCAGCGCCCTAGCGGGAGGGGATGAGCAGTTCTTC.

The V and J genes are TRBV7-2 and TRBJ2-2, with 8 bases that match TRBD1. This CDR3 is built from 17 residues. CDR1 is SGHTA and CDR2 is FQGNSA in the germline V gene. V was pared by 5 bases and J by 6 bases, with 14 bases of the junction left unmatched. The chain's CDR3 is CASSKDRGMVLAGELFF. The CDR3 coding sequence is TGTGCCAGCAGCAAAGACAGGGGTATGGTTTTGGCCGGGGAGCTGTTTTTT.

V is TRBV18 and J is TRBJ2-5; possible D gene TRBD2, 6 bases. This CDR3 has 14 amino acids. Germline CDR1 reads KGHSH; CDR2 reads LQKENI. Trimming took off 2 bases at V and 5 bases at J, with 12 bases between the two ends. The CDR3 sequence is CASSPGTPRETQYF. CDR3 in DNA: TGTGCCAGCTCACCAGGGACTCCGCGGGAGACCCAGTACTTC.

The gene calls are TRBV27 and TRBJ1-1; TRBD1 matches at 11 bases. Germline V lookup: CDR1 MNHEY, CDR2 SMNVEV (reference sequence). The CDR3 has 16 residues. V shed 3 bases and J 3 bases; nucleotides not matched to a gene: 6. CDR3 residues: CASSFGPGQGDTEAFF. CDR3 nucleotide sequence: TGTGCCAGCAGTTTTGGCCCGGGACAGGGGGACACTGAAGCTTTCTTT.

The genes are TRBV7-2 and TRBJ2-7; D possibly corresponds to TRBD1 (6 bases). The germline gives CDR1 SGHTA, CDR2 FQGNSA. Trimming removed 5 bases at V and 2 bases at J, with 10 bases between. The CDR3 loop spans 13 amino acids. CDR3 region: CASSTGIPYEQYF. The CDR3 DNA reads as TGTGCCAGCAGCACAGGGATACCCTACGAGCAGTACTTC.

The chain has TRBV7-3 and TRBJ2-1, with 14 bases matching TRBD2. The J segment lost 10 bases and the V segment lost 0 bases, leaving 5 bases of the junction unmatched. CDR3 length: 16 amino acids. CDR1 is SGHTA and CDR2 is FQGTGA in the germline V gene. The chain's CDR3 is CASSLTYGLAGGEQFF. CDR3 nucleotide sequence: TGTGCCAGCAGCTTAACTTATGGACTAGCGGGGGGCGAGCAGTTCTTC. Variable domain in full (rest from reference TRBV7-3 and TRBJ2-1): GAGVSQTPSNKVTEKGKYVELRCDPISGHTALYWYRQSLGQGPEFLIYFQGTGAADDSGLPNDRFFAVRPEGSVSTLKIQRTERGDSAVYLCASSLTYGLAGGEQFFGPGTRLTVL.

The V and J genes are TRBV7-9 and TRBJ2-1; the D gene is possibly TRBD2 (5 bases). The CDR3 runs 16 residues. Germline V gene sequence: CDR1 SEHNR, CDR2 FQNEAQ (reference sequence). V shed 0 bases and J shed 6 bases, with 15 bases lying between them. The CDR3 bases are TGTGCCAGCAGCTTAGCGCCGGGGTTTGATTCCAATGAGCAGTTCTTC. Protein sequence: CASSLAPGFDSNEQFF. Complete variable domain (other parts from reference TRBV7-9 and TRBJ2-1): DTGVSQNPRHKITKRGQNVTFRCDPISEHNRLYWYRQTLGQGPEFLTYFQNEAQLEKSRLLSDRFSAERPKGSFSTLEIQRTEQGDSAMYLCASSLAPGFDSNEQFFGPGTRLTVL.

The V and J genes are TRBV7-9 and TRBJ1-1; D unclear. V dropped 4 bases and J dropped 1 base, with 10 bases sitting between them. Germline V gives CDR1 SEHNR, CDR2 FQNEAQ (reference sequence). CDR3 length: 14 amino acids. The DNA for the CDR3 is TGTGCCAGCAGCTGGAGTGCCCCGAACACTGAAGCTTTCTTT. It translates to CASSWSAPNTEAFF.

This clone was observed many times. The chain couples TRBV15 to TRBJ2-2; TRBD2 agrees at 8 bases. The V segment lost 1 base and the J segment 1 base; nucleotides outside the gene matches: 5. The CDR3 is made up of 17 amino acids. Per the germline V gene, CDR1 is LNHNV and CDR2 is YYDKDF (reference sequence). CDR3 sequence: CATSRAGAGVNTGELFF. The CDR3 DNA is TGTGCCACCAGCAGAGCTGGAGCGGGAGTGAACACCGGGGAGCTGTTTTTT.

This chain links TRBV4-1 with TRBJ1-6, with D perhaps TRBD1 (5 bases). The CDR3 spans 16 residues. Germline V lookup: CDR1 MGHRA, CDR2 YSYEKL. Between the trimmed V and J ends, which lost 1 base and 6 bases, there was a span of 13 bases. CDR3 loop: CASSQGKGLINSPLHF. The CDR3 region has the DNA TGCGCCAGCAGCCAAGGAAAGGGGTTGATTAATTCACCCCTCCACTTT.

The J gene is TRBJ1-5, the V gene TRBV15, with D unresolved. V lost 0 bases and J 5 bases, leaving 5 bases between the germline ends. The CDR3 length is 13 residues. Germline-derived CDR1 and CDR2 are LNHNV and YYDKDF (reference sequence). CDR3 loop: CATSRDGDQPQHF. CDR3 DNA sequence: TGTGCCACCAGCAGAGATGGAGATCAGCCCCAGCATTTT. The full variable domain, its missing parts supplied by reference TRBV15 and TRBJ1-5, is DAMVIQNPRYQVTQFGKPVTLSCSQTLNHNVMYWYQQKSSQAPKLLFHYYDKDFNNEADTPDNFQSRRPNTSFCFLDIRSPGLGDTAMYLCATSRDGDQPQHFGDGTRLSIL.

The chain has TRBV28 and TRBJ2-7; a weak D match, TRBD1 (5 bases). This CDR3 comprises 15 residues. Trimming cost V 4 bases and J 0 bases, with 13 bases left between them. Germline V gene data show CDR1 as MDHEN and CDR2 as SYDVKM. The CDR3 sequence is CASSSTRTPSYEQYF. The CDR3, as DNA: TGTGCCAGCAGTTCAACCCGGACACCCTCCTACGAGCAGTACTTC.

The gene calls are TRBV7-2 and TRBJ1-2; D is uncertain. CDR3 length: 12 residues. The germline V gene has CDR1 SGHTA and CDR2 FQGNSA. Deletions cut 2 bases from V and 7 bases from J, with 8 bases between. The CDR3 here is CASSLSTGGYTF. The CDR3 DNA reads TGTGCCAGCAGCTTATCGACGGGTGGCTACACCTTC. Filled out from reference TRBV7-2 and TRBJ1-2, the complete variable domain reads GAGVSQSPSNKVTEKGKDVELRCDPISGHTALYWYRQSLGQGLEFLIYFQGNSAPDKSGLPSDRFSAERTGGSVSTLTIQRTQQEDSAVYLCASSLSTGGYTFGSGTRLTVV.

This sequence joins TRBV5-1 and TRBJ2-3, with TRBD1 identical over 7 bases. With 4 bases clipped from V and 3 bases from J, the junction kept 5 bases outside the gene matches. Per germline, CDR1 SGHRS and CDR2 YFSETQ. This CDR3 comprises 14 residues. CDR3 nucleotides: TGCGCCAGCAGCCCCGGGGACAGAACAGATACGCAGTATTTT. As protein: CASSPGDRTDTQYF.

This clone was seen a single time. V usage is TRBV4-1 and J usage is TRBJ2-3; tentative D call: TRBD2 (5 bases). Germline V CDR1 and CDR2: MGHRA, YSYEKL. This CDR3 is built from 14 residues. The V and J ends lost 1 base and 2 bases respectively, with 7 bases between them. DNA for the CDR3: TGCGCCAGCAGCCAAGCAGCGGACACAGATACGCAGTATTTT. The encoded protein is CASSQAADTDTQYF.

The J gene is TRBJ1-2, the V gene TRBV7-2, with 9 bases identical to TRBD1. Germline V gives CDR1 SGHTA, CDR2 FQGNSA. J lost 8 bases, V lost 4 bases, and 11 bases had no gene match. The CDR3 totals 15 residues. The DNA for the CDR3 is TGTGCCAGCAGCTCCACCTCTGGGACAGGGCGAGGCTACACCTTC. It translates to CASSSTSGTGRGYTF.

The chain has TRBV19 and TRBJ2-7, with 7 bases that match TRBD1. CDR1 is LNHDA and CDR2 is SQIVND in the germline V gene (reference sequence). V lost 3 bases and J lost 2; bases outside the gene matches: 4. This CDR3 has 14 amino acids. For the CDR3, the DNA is TGTGCCAGTAGTATGAAGGGACAGACCTACGAGCAGTACTTC. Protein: CASSMKGQTYEQYF.

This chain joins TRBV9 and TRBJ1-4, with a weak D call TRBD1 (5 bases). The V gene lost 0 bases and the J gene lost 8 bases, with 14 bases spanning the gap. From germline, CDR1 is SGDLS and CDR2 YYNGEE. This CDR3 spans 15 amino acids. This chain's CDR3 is CASSVAPGEGEKLFF. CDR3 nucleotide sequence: TGTGCCAGCAGCGTAGCTCCCGGGGAGGGGGAAAAACTGTTTTTT.